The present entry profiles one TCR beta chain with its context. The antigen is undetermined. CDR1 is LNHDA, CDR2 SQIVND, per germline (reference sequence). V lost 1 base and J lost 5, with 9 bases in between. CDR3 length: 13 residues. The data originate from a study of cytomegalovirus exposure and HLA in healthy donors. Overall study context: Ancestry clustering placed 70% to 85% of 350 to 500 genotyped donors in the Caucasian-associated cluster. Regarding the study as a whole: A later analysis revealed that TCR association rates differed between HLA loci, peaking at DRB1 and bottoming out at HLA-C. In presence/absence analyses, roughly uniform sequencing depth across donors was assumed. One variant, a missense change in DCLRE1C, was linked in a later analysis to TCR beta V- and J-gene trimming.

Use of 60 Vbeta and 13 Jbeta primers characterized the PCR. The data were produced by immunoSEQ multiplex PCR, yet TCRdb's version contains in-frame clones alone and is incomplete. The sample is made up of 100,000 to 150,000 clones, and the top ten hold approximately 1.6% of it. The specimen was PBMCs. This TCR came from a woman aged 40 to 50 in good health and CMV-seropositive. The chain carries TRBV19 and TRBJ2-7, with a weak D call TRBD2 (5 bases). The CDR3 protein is CASSIVWGDEQYF. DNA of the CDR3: TGTGCCAGTAGTATAGTATGGGGAGACGAGCAGTACTTC.